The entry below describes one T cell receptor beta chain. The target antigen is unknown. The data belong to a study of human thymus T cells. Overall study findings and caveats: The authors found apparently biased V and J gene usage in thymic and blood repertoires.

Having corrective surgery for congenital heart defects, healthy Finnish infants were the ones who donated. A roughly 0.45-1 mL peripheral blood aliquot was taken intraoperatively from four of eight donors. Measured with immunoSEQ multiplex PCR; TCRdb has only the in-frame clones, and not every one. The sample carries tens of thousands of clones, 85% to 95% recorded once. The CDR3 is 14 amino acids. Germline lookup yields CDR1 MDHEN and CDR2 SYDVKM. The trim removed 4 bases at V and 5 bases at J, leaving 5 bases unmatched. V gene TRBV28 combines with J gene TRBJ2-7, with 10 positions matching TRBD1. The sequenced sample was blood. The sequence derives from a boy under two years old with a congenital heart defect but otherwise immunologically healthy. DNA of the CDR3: TGTGCCAGCAGTTGGGGGACAGGGGTAAACGAGCAGTACTTC. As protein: CASSWGTGVNEQYF.